This TCR beta chain was sequenced during a study of long-term antiretroviral therapy in people with HIV. Study at large: Samples from the earliest time points predate the 2015 immediate-ART recommendation by about a decade.

Germline loops: CDR1 MGHRA, CDR2 YSYEKL. With V trimmed by 0 bases and J by 2 bases, 4 bases remained unmatched. The CDR3 covers 16 residues. Survey level was the resolution at which the v3.0 immunoSEQ assay ran. Assay used: immunoSEQ multiplex PCR; TCRdb lists only in-frame clones, some missing. The table shows about 25,000 clones, with approximately 86% occurring only once. This clone was counted once. The TCR sequence derives from a man aged 25 to 45 with HIV. The chain links TRBV4-1 to TRBJ2-3, with 8 bases that match TRBD2. The specimen comprised unsorted PBMCs, sampled about 4.5 years after starting antiretroviral therapy. CDR3 nucleotide sequence: TGCGCCAGCAGCCAAGAACTAGCGGCCATCACAGATACGCAGTATTTT. This codes for CASSQELAAITDTQYF.